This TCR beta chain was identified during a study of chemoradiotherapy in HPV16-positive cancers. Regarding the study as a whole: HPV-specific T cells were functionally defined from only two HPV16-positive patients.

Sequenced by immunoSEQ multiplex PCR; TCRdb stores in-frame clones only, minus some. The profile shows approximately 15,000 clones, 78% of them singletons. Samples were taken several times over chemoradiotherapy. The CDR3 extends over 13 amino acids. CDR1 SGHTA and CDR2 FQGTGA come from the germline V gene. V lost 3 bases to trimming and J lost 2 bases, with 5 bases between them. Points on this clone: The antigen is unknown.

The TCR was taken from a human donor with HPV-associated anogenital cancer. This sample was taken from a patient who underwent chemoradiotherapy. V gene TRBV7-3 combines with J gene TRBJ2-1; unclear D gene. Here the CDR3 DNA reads TGTGCCAGCAGCTTCAATACCTACAATGAGCAGTTCTTC. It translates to CASSFNTYNEQFF.